Here is one T cell receptor beta chain with its context. Its target is unknown. Trimming removed 7 bases from V and 4 bases from J, with 14 bases in between. Germline V gene data show CDR1 as MDHEN and CDR2 as SYDVKM. This CDR3 region has 14 residues. Only in-frame clones appear in the TCRdb table, and some are missing; sequencing was by immunoSEQ multiplex PCR. The repertoire holds tens of thousands of clones, with approximately 94% as singletons. This entry belongs to a study of OX40 agonist ivuxolimab in advanced cancers. Study findings and constraints: Fewer expanded clones were found on average in CD4+ than in CD8+ T cells. CD4+ and CD8+ blood T cells expanded clonally by week 6 at 0.1 to 3.0 mg/kg.

The receptor comes from an adult with an advanced solid tumor such as melanoma, head and neck, liver or kidney cancer. The source material was CD4+ or CD8+ T cells sorted from blood, sampled in a trial of the OX40 agonist ivuxolimab. The V gene is TRBV28, the J gene TRBJ2-1; the D gene is possibly TRBD2 (5 bases). The DNA for the CDR3 is TGTGCCAGCAACCGGGGAACCCCTTACAATGAGCAGTTCTTC. This gives the protein CASNRGTPYNEQFF. The whole variable domain, remainder taken from reference TRBV28 and TRBJ2-1, is DVKVTQSSRYLVKRTGEKVFLECVQDMDHENMFWYRQDPGLGLRLIYFSYDVKMKEKGDIPEGYSVSREKKERFSLILESASTNQTSMYLCASNRGTPYNEQFFGPGTRLTVL.